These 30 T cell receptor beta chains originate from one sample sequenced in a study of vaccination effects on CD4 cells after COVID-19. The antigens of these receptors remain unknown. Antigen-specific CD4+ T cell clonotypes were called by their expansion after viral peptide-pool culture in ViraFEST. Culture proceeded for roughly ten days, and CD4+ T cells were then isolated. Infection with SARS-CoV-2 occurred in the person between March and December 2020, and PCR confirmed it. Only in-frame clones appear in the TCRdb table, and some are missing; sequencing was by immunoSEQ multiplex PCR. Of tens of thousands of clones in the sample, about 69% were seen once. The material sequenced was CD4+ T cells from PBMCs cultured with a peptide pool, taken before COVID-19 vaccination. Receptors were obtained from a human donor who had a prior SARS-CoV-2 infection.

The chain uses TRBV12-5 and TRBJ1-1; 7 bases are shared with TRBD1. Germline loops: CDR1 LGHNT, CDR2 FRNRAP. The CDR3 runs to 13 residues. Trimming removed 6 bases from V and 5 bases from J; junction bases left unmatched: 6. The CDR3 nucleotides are TGTGCTAGTGGGACAGGGTTGGGGACTGAAGCTTTCTTT. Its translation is CASGTGLGTEAFF.

CDR3 in DNA: TGTGCCAGCAGCCAATTCAGGCTAGCGGGTTTGTGGGACATTCAGTACTTC. Its protein is CASSQFRLAGLWDIQYF. The chain uses TRBV3-1 (or the pseudogene TRBV3-2) and TRBJ2-4; 8 nucleotides agree with TRBD2. CDR1 is LGHDT and CDR2 is YNNKEL in the germline V gene (reference sequence). Unmatched junction bases numbered 14, after V lost 2 bases and J lost 8 bases. This CDR3 contains 17 residues.

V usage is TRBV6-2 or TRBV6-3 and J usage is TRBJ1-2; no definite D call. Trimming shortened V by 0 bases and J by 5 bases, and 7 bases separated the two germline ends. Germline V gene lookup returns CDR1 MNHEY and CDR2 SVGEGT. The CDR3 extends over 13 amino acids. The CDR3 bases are TGTGCCAGCAGTTACTCAGGACCTTATGGCTACACCTTC. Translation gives CASSYSGPYGYTF.

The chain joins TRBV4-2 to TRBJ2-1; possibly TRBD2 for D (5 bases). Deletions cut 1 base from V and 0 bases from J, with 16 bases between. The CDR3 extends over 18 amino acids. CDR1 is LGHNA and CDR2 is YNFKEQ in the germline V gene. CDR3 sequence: CASSQGRRGLSSYNEQFF. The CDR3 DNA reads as TGTGCCAGCAGCCAAGGGCGGCGCGGGCTGAGCTCCTACAATGAGCAGTTCTTC.

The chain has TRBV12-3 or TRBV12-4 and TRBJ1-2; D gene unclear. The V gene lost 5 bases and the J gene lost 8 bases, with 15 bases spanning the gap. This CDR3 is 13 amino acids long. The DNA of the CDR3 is TGTGCCAGCAGTCGATCTGACACCGAGGGCTACACCTTC. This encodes CASSRSDTEGYTF.

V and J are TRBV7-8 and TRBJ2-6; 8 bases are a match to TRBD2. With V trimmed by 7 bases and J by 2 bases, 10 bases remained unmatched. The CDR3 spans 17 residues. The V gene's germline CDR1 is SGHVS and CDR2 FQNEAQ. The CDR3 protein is CASTGERGRPGANVLTF. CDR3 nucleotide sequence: TGTGCCAGCACCGGGGAGCGGGGGCGCCCTGGGGCCAACGTCCTGACTTTC.

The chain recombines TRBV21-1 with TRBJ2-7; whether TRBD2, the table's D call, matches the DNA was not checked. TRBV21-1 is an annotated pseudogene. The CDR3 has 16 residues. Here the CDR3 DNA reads TGTGCCTCCCCCTCTTGGACTAGCGGGAGGGCCGGGGAGCAGTACTTC. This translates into CASPSWTSGRAGEQYF.

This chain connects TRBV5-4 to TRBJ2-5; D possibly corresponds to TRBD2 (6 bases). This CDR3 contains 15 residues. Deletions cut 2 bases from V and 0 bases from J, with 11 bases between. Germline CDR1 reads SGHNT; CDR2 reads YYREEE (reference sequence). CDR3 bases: TGTGCCAGCAGCTTCCCTCGGGACTACCAAGAGACCCAGTACTTC. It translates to CASSFPRDYQETQYF.

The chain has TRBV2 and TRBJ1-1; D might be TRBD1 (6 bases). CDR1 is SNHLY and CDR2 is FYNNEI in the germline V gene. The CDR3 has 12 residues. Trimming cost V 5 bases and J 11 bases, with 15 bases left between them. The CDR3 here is CASSSQGGGAFF. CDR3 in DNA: TGTGCCAGCAGTTCACAGGGAGGGGGGGCTTTCTTT. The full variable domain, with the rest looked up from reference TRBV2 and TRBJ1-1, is EPEVTQTPSHQVTQMGQEVILRCVPISNHLYFYWYRQILGQKVEFLVSFYNNEISEKSEIFDDQFSVERPDGSNFTLKIRSTKLEDSAMYFCASSSQGGGAFFGQGTRLTVV.

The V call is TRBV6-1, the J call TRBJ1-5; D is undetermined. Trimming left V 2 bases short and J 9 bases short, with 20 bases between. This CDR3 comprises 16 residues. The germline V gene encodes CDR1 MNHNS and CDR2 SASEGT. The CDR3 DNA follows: TGTGCCAGCAGTGAACCCCTCCGGCACCCCGGGCGGCCCCAGCATTTT. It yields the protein CASSEPLRHPGRPQHF.

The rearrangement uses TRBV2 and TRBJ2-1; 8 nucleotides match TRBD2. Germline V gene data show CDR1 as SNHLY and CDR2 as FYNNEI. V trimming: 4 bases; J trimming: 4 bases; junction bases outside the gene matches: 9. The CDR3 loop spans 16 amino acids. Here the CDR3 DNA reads TGTGCCAGCAGTGGCCTTGTTGCTAGCGGGTACAATGAGCAGTTCTTC. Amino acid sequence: CASSGLVASGYNEQFF.

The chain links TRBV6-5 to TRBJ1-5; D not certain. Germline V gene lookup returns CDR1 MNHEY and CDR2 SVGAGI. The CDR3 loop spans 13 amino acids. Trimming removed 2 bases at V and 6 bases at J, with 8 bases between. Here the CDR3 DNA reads TGTGCCAGCAGTTACGACTGGCTTCAGCCCCAGCATTTT. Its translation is CASSYDWLQPQHF.

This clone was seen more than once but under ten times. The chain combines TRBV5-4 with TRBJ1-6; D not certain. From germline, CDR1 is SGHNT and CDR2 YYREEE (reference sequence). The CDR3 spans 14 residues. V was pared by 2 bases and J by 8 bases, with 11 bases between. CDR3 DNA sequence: TGTGCCAGCAGCTTCGGGCGCGGTTATTCACCCCTCCACTTT. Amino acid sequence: CASSFGRGYSPLHF.

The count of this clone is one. CDR3 loop: CASTETSGRADTQYF. CDR3 bases: TGTGCCAGCACTGAGACTAGCGGGAGAGCAGATACGCAGTATTTT. The chain carries TRBV21-1 and TRBJ2-3; TRBD2 is the table's D call and was not checked against the DNA. TRBV21-1 is a listed pseudogene. The CDR3 length is 15 residues.

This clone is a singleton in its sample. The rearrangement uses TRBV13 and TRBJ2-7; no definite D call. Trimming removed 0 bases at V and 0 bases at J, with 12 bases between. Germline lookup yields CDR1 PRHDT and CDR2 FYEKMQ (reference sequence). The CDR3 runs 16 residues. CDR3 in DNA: TGTGCCAGCAGCTTAGGATTTGGCCGCTTCTCCTACGAGCAGTACTTC. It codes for CASSLGFGRFSYEQYF.

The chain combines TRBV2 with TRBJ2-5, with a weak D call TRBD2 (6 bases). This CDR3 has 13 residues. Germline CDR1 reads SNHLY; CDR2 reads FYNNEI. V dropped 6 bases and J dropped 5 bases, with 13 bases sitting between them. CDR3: CASRREVGETQYF. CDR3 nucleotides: TGTGCCAGCAGAAGGGAGGTGGGGGAGACCCAGTACTTC.

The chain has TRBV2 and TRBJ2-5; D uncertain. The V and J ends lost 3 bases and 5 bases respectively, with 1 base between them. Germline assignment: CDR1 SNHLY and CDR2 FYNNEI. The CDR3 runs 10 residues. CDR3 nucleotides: TGTGCCAGCAGTGATGAGACCCAGTACTTC. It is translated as CASSDETQYF. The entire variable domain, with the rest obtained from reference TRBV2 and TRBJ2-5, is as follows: EPEVTQTPSHQVTQMGQEVILRCVPISNHLYFYWYRQILGQKVEFLVSFYNNEISEKSEIFDDQFSVERPDGSNFTLKIRSTKLEDSAMYFCASSDETQYFGPGTRLLVL.

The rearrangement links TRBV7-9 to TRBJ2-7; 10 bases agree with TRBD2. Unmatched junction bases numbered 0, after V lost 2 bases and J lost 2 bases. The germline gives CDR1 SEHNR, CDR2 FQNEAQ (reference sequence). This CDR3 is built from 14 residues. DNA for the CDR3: TGTGCCAGCAGCTTACTAGCGGGAGCCTACGAGCAGTACTTC. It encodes CASSLLAGAYEQYF.

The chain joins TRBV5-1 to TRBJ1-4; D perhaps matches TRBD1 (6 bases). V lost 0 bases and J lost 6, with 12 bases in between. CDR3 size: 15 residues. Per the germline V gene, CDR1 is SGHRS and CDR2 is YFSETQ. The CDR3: CASSLGRGGDEKLFF. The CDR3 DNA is TGCGCCAGCAGCTTGGGAAGAGGGGGAGATGAAAAACTGTTTTTT.

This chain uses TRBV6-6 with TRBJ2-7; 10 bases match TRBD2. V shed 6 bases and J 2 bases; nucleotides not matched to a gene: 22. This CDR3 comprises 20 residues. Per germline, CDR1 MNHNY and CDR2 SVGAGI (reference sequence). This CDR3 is CASSQLPPGLARELPYEQYF. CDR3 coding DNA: TGTGCCAGCAGCCAGCTCCCTCCGGGACTAGCGAGAGAGCTTCCCTACGAGCAGTACTTC.

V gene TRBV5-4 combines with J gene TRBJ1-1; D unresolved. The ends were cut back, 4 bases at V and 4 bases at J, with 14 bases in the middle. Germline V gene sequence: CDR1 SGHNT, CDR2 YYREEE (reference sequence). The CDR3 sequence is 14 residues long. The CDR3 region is CASSPTGWGTEAFF. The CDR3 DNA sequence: TGTGCCAGCAGCCCAACGGGTTGGGGCACTGAAGCTTTCTTT.

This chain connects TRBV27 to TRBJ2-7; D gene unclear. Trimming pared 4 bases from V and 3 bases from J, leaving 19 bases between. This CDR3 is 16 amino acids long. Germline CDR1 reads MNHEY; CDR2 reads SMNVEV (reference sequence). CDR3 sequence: CASSSPPDLWNYEQYF. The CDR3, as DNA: TGTGCCAGCAGTTCTCCCCCGGACCTTTGGAACTACGAGCAGTACTTC.

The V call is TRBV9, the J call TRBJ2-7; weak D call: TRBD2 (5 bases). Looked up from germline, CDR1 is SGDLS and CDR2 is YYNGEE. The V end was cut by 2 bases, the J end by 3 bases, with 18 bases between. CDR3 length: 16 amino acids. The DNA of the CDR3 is TGTGCCAGCAGCGTCGGGGAAGGAGCGGACCACTACGAGCAGTACTTC. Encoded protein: CASSVGEGADHYEQYF.

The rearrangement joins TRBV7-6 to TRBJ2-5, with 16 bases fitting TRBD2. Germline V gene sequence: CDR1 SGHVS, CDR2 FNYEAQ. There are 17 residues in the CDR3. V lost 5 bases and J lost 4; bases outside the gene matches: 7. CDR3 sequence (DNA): TGTGCCAGCAGCAAGGGACTAGCGGGGGGGCCTGGAGAGACCCAGTACTTC. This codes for CASSKGLAGGPGETQYF.

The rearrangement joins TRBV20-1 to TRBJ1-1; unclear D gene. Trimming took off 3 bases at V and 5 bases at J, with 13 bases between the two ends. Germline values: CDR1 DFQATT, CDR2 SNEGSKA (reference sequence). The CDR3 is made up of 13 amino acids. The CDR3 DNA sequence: TGCAGTGCTAGTGAGCCCTCGGGGACTGAAGCTTTCTTT. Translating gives CSASEPSGTEAFF.

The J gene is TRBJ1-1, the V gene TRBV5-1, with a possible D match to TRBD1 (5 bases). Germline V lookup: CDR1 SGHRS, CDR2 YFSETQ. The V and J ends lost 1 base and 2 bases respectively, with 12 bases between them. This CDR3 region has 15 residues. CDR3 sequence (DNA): TGCGCCAGCAGCTTGTTGGGACCGACAAACACTGAAGCTTTCTTT. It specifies CASSLLGPTNTEAFF.

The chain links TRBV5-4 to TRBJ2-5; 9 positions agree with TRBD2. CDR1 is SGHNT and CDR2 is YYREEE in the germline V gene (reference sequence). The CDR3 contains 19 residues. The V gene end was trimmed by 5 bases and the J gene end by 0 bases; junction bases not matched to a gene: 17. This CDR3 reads CASSFLAGSTPSYQETQYF. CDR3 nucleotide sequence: TGTGCCAGCAGTTTTCTAGCGGGAAGCACACCCTCTTACCAAGAGACCCAGTACTTC.

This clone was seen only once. As DNA, the CDR3 is TGTGCCAGCAGCCTTGGACAGGACTACTATGGCTACACCTTC. Translated: CASSLGQDYYGYTF. The chain recombines TRBV5-8 with TRBJ1-2; 7 nucleotides line up with TRBD1. The germline V gene encodes CDR1 SGHTS and CDR2 YDEGEE. Unmatched junction bases numbered 6, after V lost 4 bases and J lost 3 bases. The CDR3 contains 14 residues.

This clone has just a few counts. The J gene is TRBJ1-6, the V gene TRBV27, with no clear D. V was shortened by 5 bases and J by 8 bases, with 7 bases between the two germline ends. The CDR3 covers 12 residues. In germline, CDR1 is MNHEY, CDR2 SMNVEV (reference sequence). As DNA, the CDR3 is TGTGCCAGCAGTCGCACCCATTCACCCCTCCACTTT. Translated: CASSRTHSPLHF.

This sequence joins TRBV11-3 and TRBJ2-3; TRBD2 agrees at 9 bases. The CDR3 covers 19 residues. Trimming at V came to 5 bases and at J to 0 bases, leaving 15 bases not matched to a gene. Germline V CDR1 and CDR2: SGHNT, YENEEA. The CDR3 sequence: CASSKGNSGSFPSTDTQYF. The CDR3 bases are TGTGCCAGCAGCAAGGGAAATAGCGGGAGCTTCCCTAGCACAGATACGCAGTATTTT.